The sequence of this T cell receptor (beta chain) was determined in a study of blood T cell repertoires in COVID-19. Study-level information: The cDNA or gDNA used as material had been derived from T cells, B-cell-depleted T cells, or PBMCs.

Libraries were prepared by immunoSEQ multiplex PCR; TCRdb keeps only in-frame clonotypes and omits some of them. This sample yields roughly 67,000 clones, of which roughly 84% are seen a single time; 7.5% to 9% belongs to the top ten. Germline values: CDR1 SGHDT, CDR2 YYEEEE. V trimming: 6 bases; J trimming: 4 bases; junction bases outside the gene matches: 8. There are 15 residues in the CDR3. The J gene is TRBJ1-2, the V gene TRBV5-6; 11 positions match TRBD1. The material sequenced was peripheral blood. The clonotype originates from a man over 45 with active COVID-19. DNA of the CDR3: TGTGCCAGCACCACTACCGGGACAGGGGGCTATGGCTACACCTTC. Translating it yields CASTTTGTGGYGYTF.